The 23 T cell receptor beta chains given below trace back to one sample, sequenced in a study of shared clonotypes between healthy human individuals. Profiled with immunoSEQ multiplex PCR; TCRdb holds only in-frame clones, not every one. This table has about 2.2 million clones, 90% to 95% appearing once. The naive CD8 fraction comprised CD45RO-negative cells positively selected for CCR7 and excluded terminally differentiated effector memory CD45RA+ cells. The sample taken for sequencing was naive CD8+ T cells from PBMCs. Receptors originate from a man between 18 and 29 years old in good health. Some clones in this sample may be carry-over from other donors' samples.

CDR3 amino acids: CASKNPLVAETQYF. As DNA, the CDR3 is TGTGCCAGCAAAAACCCCCTAGTAGCGGAGACCCAGTACTTC. The J gene is TRBJ2-5, the V gene TRBV6-6; TRBD2 is a possible D gene (5 bases). There are 14 residues in the CDR3. The germline V gene has CDR1 MNHNY and CDR2 SVGAGI (reference sequence). V shed 7 bases and J shed 5 bases, with 17 bases lying between them.

Of note for this clone: The sample contains more than one DNA sequence encoding this CDR3. This sequence joins TRBV28 and TRBJ2-7, with 7 bases identical to TRBD2. Germline V lookup: CDR1 MDHEN, CDR2 SYDVKM. V shed 4 bases and J 1 base; nucleotides not matched to a gene: 1. This CDR3 is built from 13 residues. Written as DNA, the CDR3 is TGTGCCAGCAGTTGGGGGGGTTCCTACGAGCAGTACTTC. Residues: CASSWGGSYEQYF.

This chain uses TRBV6-6 with TRBJ2-1; 10 bases align to TRBD2. CDR1 MNHNY and CDR2 SVGAGI come from the germline V gene (reference sequence). V lost 6 bases to trimming and J lost 6 bases; unmatched junction nucleotides: 8. This CDR3 has 15 amino acids. The CDR3 bases are TGTGCCAGCAGCCATCTAGCGGGAGCCATCAATGAGCAGTTCTTC. Its protein is CASSHLAGAINEQFF.

The rearrangement uses TRBV5-6 and TRBJ2-5, with D uncertain. Trimming cost V 1 base and J 11 bases, with 9 bases left between them. In germline, CDR1 is SGHDT, CDR2 YYEEEE. CDR3 length: 11 amino acids. The CDR3 DNA reads TGTGCCAGCAGCTTGCTCACGGAGCAGTACTTC. This sequence encodes CASSLLTEQYF.

V and J are TRBV4-1 and TRBJ2-7, with TRBD1 matching over 7 bases. V gave up 4 bases and J gave up 0 bases; unmatched junction bases: 6. The CDR3 consists of 15 residues. The germline V gene encodes CDR1 MGHRA and CDR2 YSYEKL. CDR3 loop: CASSPWDSPSYEQYF. The CDR3 DNA reads TGCGCCAGCAGCCCCTGGGACAGTCCCTCCTACGAGCAGTACTTC.

The chain carries TRBV19 and TRBJ2-5; D is undetermined. Between the trimmed V and J ends, which lost 0 bases and 7 bases, there was a span of 24 bases. CDR3 length equals 18 residues. Germline CDR1 is LNHDA and CDR2 is SQIVND (reference sequence). The CDR3 sequence is CASSIDFAHENPQRTQYF. Here the CDR3 DNA reads TGTGCCAGTAGTATAGATTTCGCACATGAGAACCCGCAAAGGACCCAGTACTTC.

The rearrangement joins TRBV23-1 to TRBJ2-7, with D tentatively TRBD1 (5 bases). TRBV23-1 counts as an open reading frame of uncertain function. The CDR3 is 14 amino acids. V lost 11 bases and J 7 bases, leaving 24 bases between the germline ends. The CDR3 DNA sequence: TGCGCCGAGTACACAGGCAGTGTCCTGGGTGAGCAGTACTTC. This encodes CAEYTGSVLGEQYF.

In the case of this clone: The sample has other DNA sequences that encode this CDR3 too. This rearrangement joins TRBV5-6 to TRBJ2-7; no definite D call. The CDR3 length is 11 residues. Germline V lookup: CDR1 SGHDT, CDR2 YYEEEE. Trimming removed 2 bases from V and 3 bases from J, with 3 bases in between. The CDR3 loop is CASSFSYEQYF. DNA for the CDR3: TGTGCCAGCAGCTTCAGCTACGAGCAGTACTTC.

V is TRBV6-5 and J is TRBJ2-7, with TRBD1 identical over 10 bases. Germline CDR1 is MNHEY and CDR2 is SVGAGI. The CDR3 runs 14 residues. V was pared by 5 bases and J by 6 bases, with 7 bases of the junction left unmatched. Here the CDR3 reads CASSPGTGDGEQYF. DNA of the CDR3: TGTGCCAGCAGTCCCGGGACAGGGGACGGCGAGCAGTACTTC.

The count of this clone is one. The rearrangement links TRBV7-9 to TRBJ2-5; D perhaps matches TRBD2 (7 bases). The CDR3 has 13 amino acids. Per germline, CDR1 SEHNR and CDR2 FQNEAQ (reference sequence). V was cut by 5 bases and J by 5 bases, with 12 bases left in between. CDR3 sequence: CASSQGGAETQYF. CDR3 sequence (DNA): TGTGCCAGCAGCCAAGGGGGGGCGGAGACCCAGTACTTC.

This clone was seen more than once but under ten times. The chain links TRBV9 to TRBJ1-1; D uncertain. V was trimmed by 1 base and J by 7 bases, leaving 11 bases between them. This CDR3 has 13 amino acids. Looked up from germline, CDR1 is SGDLS and CDR2 is YYNGEE. The CDR3 coding sequence is TGTGCCAGCAGCGTAATTAGCACGAGTGAAGCTTTCTTT. Translated: CASSVISTSEAFF.

This chain joins TRBV4-1 and TRBJ2-1, with 7 bases lining up with TRBD1. Unmatched junction bases numbered 6, after V lost 3 bases and J lost 7 bases. Germline lookup yields CDR1 MGHRA and CDR2 YSYEKL. There are 14 residues in the CDR3. The CDR3 is CASSQNPTGNEQFF. In nucleotides, the CDR3 is TGCGCCAGCAGCCAGAACCCGACAGGGAATGAGCAGTTCTTC.

The chain links TRBV15 to TRBJ1-1; TRBD1 might be the D (6 bases). From germline, CDR1 is LNHNV and CDR2 YYDKDF (reference sequence). The CDR3 has 14 amino acids. V gave up 5 bases and J gave up 6 bases, with 16 bases separating them. The CDR3 DNA reads TGTGCCACCAGCGTTCGGGGGCGTTCGGCTGAAGCTTTCTTT. It codes for CATSVRGRSAEAFF.

The rearrangement uses TRBV2 and TRBJ2-7, with 7 bases fitting TRBD2. CDR1 is SNHLY and CDR2 is FYNNEI in the germline V gene. Trimming removed 4 bases from V and 0 bases from J; junction bases left unmatched: 9. CDR3 length: 16 amino acids. The CDR3 DNA follows: TGTGCCAGCAGTGGGGGTCCGGCGGGAGTCTCCTACGAGCAGTACTTC. Translating gives CASSGGPAGVSYEQYF.

The rearrangement joins TRBV6-5 to TRBJ1-2; TRBD1 might be the D (5 bases). The germline V gene has CDR1 MNHEY and CDR2 SVGAGI. V lost 6 bases and J lost 2, with 10 bases in between. The CDR3 is made up of 13 amino acids. This CDR3 is CASRGGVNYGYTF. In DNA form, the CDR3 reads TGTGCCAGCAGGGGGGGGGTCAACTATGGCTACACCTTC.

The chain recombines TRBV27 with TRBJ2-1; D gene unclear. The V end was cut by 4 bases, the J end by 7 bases, with 11 bases between. This CDR3 contains 13 residues. From germline, CDR1 is MNHEY and CDR2 SMNVEV (reference sequence). The CDR3 sequence is CASSSSRDNEQFF. The CDR3 coding sequence is TGTGCCAGCAGTTCCTCTAGGGATAATGAGCAGTTCTTC.

This chain connects TRBV5-6 to TRBJ2-1, with D unresolved. Trimming removed 2 bases from V and 2 bases from J, with 11 bases in between. Looked up from germline, CDR1 is SGHDT and CDR2 is YYEEEE. This CDR3 has 15 residues. CDR3 nucleotides: TGTGCCAGCAGCTTTGGCAGCTTAACCTACAATGAGCAGTTCTTC. Residues: CASSFGSLTYNEQFF.

This clone occurred once. This chain connects TRBV9 to TRBJ2-7, with D unclear. The CDR3 has 15 residues. Trimming removed 0 bases at V and 4 bases at J, with 14 bases between. Germline assignment: CDR1 SGDLS and CDR2 YYNGEE. The CDR3 sequence: CASSVDEGPRYEQYF. DNA for the CDR3: TGTGCCAGCAGCGTAGATGAAGGACCGCGTTACGAGCAGTACTTC.

This chain uses TRBV9 with TRBJ1-1, with D unclear. V was pared by 0 bases and J by 7 bases, with 10 bases between. CDR3 length: 13 amino acids. Germline lookup yields CDR1 SGDLS and CDR2 YYNGEE. In DNA form, the CDR3 reads TGTGCCAGCAGCGTAGGGGGTTTCGATGAAGCTTTCTTT. Protein product: CASSVGGFDEAFF. Variable domain in full (rest from reference TRBV9 and TRBJ1-1): DSGVTQTPKHLITATGQRVTLRCSPRSGDLSVYWYQQSLDQGLQFLIQYYNGEERAKGNILERFSAQQFPDLHSELNLSSLELGDSALYFCASSVGGFDEAFFGQGTRLTVV.

The chain joins TRBV28 to TRBJ1-3, with no clear D. Germline lookup yields CDR1 MDHEN and CDR2 SYDVKM. V was clipped by 6 bases and J by 2 bases, with 11 bases between them. The CDR3 has 14 amino acids. For the CDR3, the DNA is TGTGCCAGCAGAGCCTTTGGGGCTGGAAACACCATATATTTT. This codes for CASRAFGAGNTIYF.

This sequence joins TRBV4-1 and TRBJ2-7; D may be TRBD1 (6 bases). This CDR3 spans 16 amino acids. Deletions cut 2 bases from V and 1 base from J, with 15 bases between. Germline V gene data show CDR1 as MGHRA and CDR2 as YSYEKL. The CDR3 nucleotides read TGCGCCAGCAGCCAAAAAGTGGGGGCCCCATCCTACGAGCAGTACTTC. Protein: CASSQKVGAPSYEQYF.

V usage is TRBV28 and J usage is TRBJ1-6, with 10 positions matching TRBD1. Germline lookup yields CDR1 MDHEN and CDR2 SYDVKM. The CDR3 runs to 18 residues. The ends lost 1 base at V and 9 bases at J; junction bases unmatched: 12. CDR3 DNA: TGTGCCAGCAGTTTATACACCGGGACAGGGGCGCGGGGTTCACCCCTCCACTTT. Translation: CASSLYTGTGARGSPLHF.

This rearrangement joins TRBV28 to TRBJ1-2; D might be TRBD1 (6 bases). The CDR3 is 15 amino acids. V lost 2 bases, J lost 5 bases, and 15 bases lay in between. From germline, CDR1 is MDHEN and CDR2 SYDVKM. This CDR3 is CASSLNREDKYGYTF. Here the CDR3 DNA reads TGTGCCAGCAGTTTAAACAGGGAGGATAAATATGGCTACACCTTC.